What follows are 30 T cell receptor beta chains derived from one specimen sequenced in a study of blood T cell repertoires in COVID-19. The data were produced by immunoSEQ multiplex PCR, yet TCRdb's version contains in-frame clones alone and is incomplete. Of approximately 160,000 clones in the sample, 70% to 90% were seen once. What was sequenced was peripheral blood. The receptor set was obtained from a man in his forties who had recovered from COVID-19.

The chain has TRBV7-8 and TRBJ1-5, with 8 positions matching TRBD1. The CDR3 spans 17 residues. Per the germline V gene, CDR1 is SGHVS and CDR2 is FQNEAQ. The J segment lost 1 base and the V segment lost 4 bases, leaving 9 bases of the junction unmatched. The CDR3 DNA follows: TGTGCCAGCAGCTCCCGGACAGGGATAATGAGCAATCAGCCCCAGCATTTT. Protein: CASSSRTGIMSNQPQHF.

The chain joins TRBV9 to TRBJ2-3; 10 nucleotides align to TRBD2. V shed 3 bases and J 3 bases; nucleotides not matched to a gene: 4. The V gene's germline CDR1 is SGDLS and CDR2 YYNGEE. The CDR3 loop spans 15 amino acids. Here the CDR3 DNA reads TGTGCCAGCAGCGGTAGCGGGGGGCTGACAGATACGCAGTATTTT. It specifies CASSGSGGLTDTQYF.

The chain has TRBV19 and TRBJ2-1; 10 bases are shared with TRBD1. This CDR3 is 17 amino acids long. CDR1 is LNHDA and CDR2 is SQIVND in the germline V gene (reference sequence). V gave up 4 bases and J gave up 10 bases; unmatched junction bases: 16. The CDR3 loop is CASSTPPGTGVYREQFF. CDR3 nucleotide sequence: TGTGCCAGTAGTACGCCCCCGGGGACAGGGGTTTACAGGGAGCAGTTCTTC.

This clone was counted once. The chain recombines TRBV19 with TRBJ1-5; 9 nucleotides agree with TRBD1. Germline V gives CDR1 LNHDA, CDR2 SQIVND (reference sequence). The CDR3 spans 16 residues. J lost 0 bases, V lost 5 bases, and 5 bases had no gene match. The CDR3 nucleotides read TGTGCCAGTAGTTTACAGGGGGCCACTAGCAATCAGCCCCAGCATTTT. This translates into CASSLQGATSNQPQHF. The variable domain in full, completed from reference TRBV19 and TRBJ1-5, reads DGGITQSPKYLFRKEGQNVTLSCEQNLNHDAMYWYRQDPGQGLRLIYYSQIVNDFQKGDIAEGYSVSREKKESFPLTVTSAQKNPTAFYLCASSLQGATSNQPQHFGDGTRLSIL.

V is TRBV19 and J is TRBJ1-5; D might be TRBD1 (6 bases). Looked up from germline, CDR1 is LNHDA and CDR2 is SQIVND (reference sequence). V lost 5 bases and J lost 4, with 12 bases in between. There are 14 residues in the CDR3. The CDR3 spells CASSRTASNQPQHF. The CDR3, as DNA: TGTGCCAGTAGTCGGACAGCCTCGAATCAGCCCCAGCATTTT.

In its sample, this clone was seen a few times. The chain has TRBV19 and TRBJ1-2; D is undetermined. The CDR3 consists of 15 residues. V was cut by 1 base and J by 4 bases, with 13 bases left in between. The germline V gene encodes CDR1 LNHDA and CDR2 SQIVND (reference sequence). The CDR3 region is CASSIGGGGFYGYTF. In nucleotides, the CDR3 is TGTGCCAGTAGTATAGGCGGCGGAGGATTCTATGGCTACACCTTC.

DNA for the CDR3: TGTGCCATCAGTGAGTCGGGAGGAGGGAACTACAATGAGCAGTTCTTC. This gives the protein CAISESGGGNYNEQFF. The chain links TRBV10-3 to TRBJ2-1; D is perhaps TRBD2 (6 bases). Trimming removed 0 bases from V and 3 bases from J, with 12 bases in between. Germline loops: CDR1 ENHRY, CDR2 SYGVKD. CDR3 size: 16 residues.

This clone was seen a handful of times. The rearrangement joins TRBV19 to TRBJ1-1, with TRBD1 as a possible D gene (5 bases). This CDR3 comprises 12 residues. The ends were cut back, 6 bases at V and 5 bases at J, with 10 bases in the middle. Germline V gene sequence: CDR1 LNHDA, CDR2 SQIVND (reference sequence). CDR3 amino acids: CASSAQGTEAFF. DNA for the CDR3: TGTGCCAGTAGCGCTCAGGGAACTGAAGCTTTCTTT. Complete variable domain (other parts from reference TRBV19 and TRBJ1-1): DGGITQSPKYLFRKEGQNVTLSCEQNLNHDAMYWYRQDPGQGLRLIYYSQIVNDFQKGDIAEGYSVSREKKESFPLTVTSAQKNPTAFYLCASSAQGTEAFFGQGTRLTVV.

This clone was observed a single time. The CDR3 loop reads CATSDIYRESEQFF. The CDR3 DNA reads as TGTGCCACCAGTGATATATACAGGGAGAGTGAGCAGTTCTTC. This rearrangement joins TRBV24-1 to TRBJ2-1; D perhaps matches TRBD1 (6 bases). Trimming removed 3 bases from V and 9 bases from J, with 14 bases in between. The CDR3 runs to 14 residues. CDR1 is KGHDR, CDR2 SFDVKD, per germline.

The rearrangement joins TRBV7-6 to TRBJ2-5; TRBD2 matches 7 bases. Germline V gene lookup returns CDR1 SGHVS and CDR2 FNYEAQ. The CDR3 has 16 residues. V gave up 0 bases and J gave up 5 bases; unmatched junction bases: 9. The CDR3 loop reads CASSLARGEVSETQYF. CDR3 nucleotides: TGTGCCAGCAGCTTAGCTCGGGGGGAAGTAAGCGAGACCCAGTACTTC.

CDR3 in amino acids: CASSPSRRQAHSTEAFF. The CDR3 bases are TGTGCCAGCTCACCCTCACGTCGACAGGCCCATAGCACTGAAGCTTTCTTT. The V call is TRBV18, the J call TRBJ1-1; tentative D call: TRBD1 (6 bases). Trimming took 3 bases from V and 4 from J, leaving 21 bases between them. CDR1 KGHSH and CDR2 LQKENI come from the germline V gene. CDR3 size: 17 residues.

The CDR3 loop reads CASSLGGQDNEQFF. CDR3 DNA sequence: TGTGCCAGCAGCTTAGGGGGCCAGGACAATGAGCAGTTCTTC. The chain combines TRBV7-8 with TRBJ2-1, with a possible D match to TRBD1 (5 bases). V was shortened by 1 base and J by 5 bases, with 9 bases between the two germline ends. The germline V gene has CDR1 SGHVS and CDR2 FQNEAQ. This CDR3 contains 14 residues.

The V call is TRBV15, the J call TRBJ2-5; D unclear. V shed 0 bases and J shed 4 bases, with 6 bases lying between them. The CDR3 length is 13 residues. Germline CDR1 is LNHNV and CDR2 is YYDKDF (reference sequence). The CDR3 loop is CATSRDLGETQYF. DNA for the CDR3: TGTGCCACCAGCAGAGATCTAGGAGAGACCCAGTACTTC. The full variable domain, completed using reference TRBV15 and TRBJ2-5, is DAMVIQNPRYQVTQFGKPVTLSCSQTLNHNVMYWYQQKSSQAPKLLFHYYDKDFNNEADTPDNFQSRRPNTSFCFLDIRSPGLGDTAMYLCATSRDLGETQYFGPGTRLLVL.

The chain couples TRBV7-3 to TRBJ2-4, with D possibly TRBD1 on 5 matching bases. Germline CDR1 and CDR2: SGHTA and FQGTGA. Between the trimmed V and J ends, which lost 6 bases and 0 bases, there was a span of 15 bases. CDR3 length equals 16 residues. The CDR3 region is CASRVTVVLAKNIQYF. DNA for the CDR3: TGTGCCAGCAGAGTGACAGTAGTTCTAGCCAAAAACATTCAGTACTTC.

The J gene is TRBJ2-7, the V gene TRBV6-2 or TRBV6-3; 9 positions agree with TRBD1. The CDR3 is 15 residues long. Per the germline V gene, CDR1 is MNHEY and CDR2 is SVGEGT. With 5 bases clipped from V and 6 bases from J, the junction kept 11 bases outside the gene matches. CDR3 sequence reads: CASSKSGTGSGEQYF. The CDR3 nucleotides are TGTGCCAGCAGTAAATCCGGGACAGGGTCTGGCGAGCAGTACTTC.

The count of this clone is one. J is TRBJ2-7 and V is TRBV12-3 or TRBV12-4, with 7 bases matching TRBD1. This CDR3 spans 13 amino acids. The V and J ends lost 3 bases and 2 bases, in that order; junction bases with no gene match: 1. CDR3 coding DNA: TGTGCCAGCAGTTTCCAGGGGGCCTACGAGCAGTACTTC. This sequence encodes CASSFQGAYEQYF.

This clone was counted between two and nine times. The chain combines TRBV6-5 with TRBJ1-1, with TRBD1 matching over 9 bases. This CDR3 has 15 amino acids. V dropped 6 bases and J dropped 4; count of bases not matched to a gene: 9. Looked up from germline, CDR1 is MNHEY and CDR2 is SVGAGI. The chain's CDR3 is CASRRQGVWPTEAFF. In nucleotides, the CDR3 is TGTGCCAGCAGGAGACAGGGGGTTTGGCCCACTGAAGCTTTCTTT.

This clone was counted between two and nine times. The rearrangement links TRBV4-1 to TRBJ2-2; 15 bases align to TRBD2. The length of the CDR3 is 19 residues. From germline, CDR1 is MGHRA and CDR2 YSYEKL. V was clipped by 3 bases and J by 3 bases; unmatched bases: 8. The DNA of the CDR3 is TGCGCCAGCAGCCACCGAGGACTAGCGGGGGGGCTATACACCGGGGAGCTGTTTTTT. Translated, it gives CASSHRGLAGGLYTGELFF.

The V and J genes are TRBV7-9 and TRBJ2-7; tentative D call: TRBD1 (5 bases). Germline V gives CDR1 SEHNR, CDR2 FQNEAQ (reference sequence). V gave up 5 bases and J gave up 3 bases, with 14 bases separating them. The CDR3 sequence is 14 residues long. The CDR3 DNA sequence: TGTGCCAGCAGCCCAAGGACAAACCGCTACGAGCAGTACTTC. It encodes CASSPRTNRYEQYF.

The genes are TRBV2 and TRBJ2-5, with TRBD2 matching over 10 bases. Germline CDR1 and CDR2: SNHLY and FYNNEI. This CDR3 comprises 12 residues. The CDR3 protein is CARSGGGQTQYF. The CDR3 region has the DNA TGTGCTAGGAGCGGGGGGGGGCAGACCCAGTACTTC.

V is TRBV7-2 and J is TRBJ2-3; D ambiguous. Deletions cut 5 bases from V and 0 bases from J, with 9 bases between. This CDR3 has 14 residues. The germline gives CDR1 SGHTA, CDR2 FQGNSA. The CDR3 loop reads CASSPVTSTDTQYF. In nucleotides, the CDR3 is TGTGCCAGCAGCCCAGTAACCAGCACAGATACGCAGTATTTT.

The sample holds one count of this clone. The V and J genes are TRBV4-1 and TRBJ2-1; 7 bases match TRBD1. Germline CDR1 and CDR2: MGHRA and YSYEKL. J lost 12 bases, V lost 0 bases, and 8 bases had no gene match. CDR3 length: 14 amino acids. For the CDR3, the DNA is TGCGCCAGCAGCCAAGATCAGCCAGGGGGATGGCAGTTCTTC. This translates into CASSQDQPGGWQFF.

The CDR3 sequence: CASSEALGGTDTQYF. The CDR3 DNA reads as TGTGCCAGCAGTGAAGCCCTCGGAGGCACAGATACGCAGTATTTT. V usage is TRBV2 and J usage is TRBJ2-3; D call uncertain. Trimming pared 0 bases from V and 1 base from J, leaving 8 bases between. Germline lookup yields CDR1 SNHLY and CDR2 FYNNEI. The CDR3 extends over 15 amino acids.

The J gene is TRBJ2-7, the V gene TRBV6-2 or TRBV6-3, with 7 positions matching TRBD2. This CDR3 is 15 amino acids long. Germline values: CDR1 MNHEY, CDR2 SVGEGT. V shed 4 bases, J shed 0 bases, and the junction held 6 bases outside the gene matches. Here the CDR3 DNA reads TGTGCCAGCAGTTCCCCTTGGGGGGGCTCCTACGAGCAGTACTTC. Amino acid sequence: CASSSPWGGSYEQYF.

This clone appeared once. This rearrangement joins TRBV3-1 (or the pseudogene TRBV3-2) to TRBJ1-4; a weak D match, TRBD1 (5 bases). V shed 1 base and J shed 0 bases, with 9 bases lying between them. CDR1 is LGHDT and CDR2 is YNNKEL in the germline V gene (reference sequence). CDR3 size: 16 residues. CDR3 in DNA: TGTGCCAGCAGCCAAGGGACACCCACAACTAATGAAAAACTGTTTTTT. This translates into CASSQGTPTTNEKLFF.

This clone was counted only a few times. The same CDR3 arises from other DNA sequences in this sample as well. V gene TRBV4-2 combines with J gene TRBJ2-3; maybe TRBD1 (5 bases). The CDR3 has 15 amino acids. Germline V gene lookup returns CDR1 LGHNA and CDR2 YNFKEQ. V lost 1 base and J 0 bases, leaving 8 bases between the germline ends. The CDR3, as DNA: TGTGCCAGCAGCCAAGGACAGAGTAGCACAGATACGCAGTATTTT. Translated, it gives CASSQGQSSTDTQYF.

The rearrangement links TRBV5-8 to TRBJ2-1, with TRBD2 identical over 12 bases. The CDR3 length is 17 residues. Germline assignment: CDR1 SGHTS and CDR2 YDEGEE. The V gene end was trimmed by 0 bases and the J gene end by 10 bases; junction bases not matched to a gene: 11. The CDR3 sequence: CASSLGMTSGGQDEQFF. The CDR3 nucleotides are TGTGCCAGCAGCTTGGGCATGACTAGCGGGGGACAGGACGAGCAGTTCTTC.

This clone was seen just once. The chain is built from TRBV7-2 and TRBJ2-5; maybe TRBD1 (5 bases). From germline, CDR1 is SGHTA and CDR2 FQGNSA. The CDR3 loop spans 14 amino acids. V was trimmed by 1 base and J by 3 bases, leaving 9 bases between them. The CDR3 region is CASSLGGREETQYF. The DNA for the CDR3 is TGTGCCAGCAGCTTAGGGGGCAGGGAAGAGACCCAGTACTTC.

Concerning this clone: The same CDR3 can be traced to other DNA sequences in this sample. CDR3 residues: CASSLGEASYEQYF. CDR3 bases: TGTGCCAGCAGCCTGGGGGAGGCCTCCTACGAGCAGTACTTC. This chain uses TRBV7-2 with TRBJ2-7; the D gene is possibly TRBD2 (6 bases). The CDR3 loop spans 14 amino acids. Germline assignment: CDR1 SGHTA and CDR2 FQGNSA. Trimming took off 5 bases at V and 0 bases at J, with 11 bases between the two ends.

The V call is TRBV20-1, the J call TRBJ1-1; no clear D. CDR3 length: 11 amino acids. Trimming took 6 bases from V and 2 from J, leaving 7 bases between them. Germline CDR1 DFQATT, CDR2 SNEGSKA (reference sequence). CDR3 sequence reads: CSANGNTEAFF. CDR3 in DNA: TGCAGTGCGAACGGTAACACTGAAGCTTTCTTT.